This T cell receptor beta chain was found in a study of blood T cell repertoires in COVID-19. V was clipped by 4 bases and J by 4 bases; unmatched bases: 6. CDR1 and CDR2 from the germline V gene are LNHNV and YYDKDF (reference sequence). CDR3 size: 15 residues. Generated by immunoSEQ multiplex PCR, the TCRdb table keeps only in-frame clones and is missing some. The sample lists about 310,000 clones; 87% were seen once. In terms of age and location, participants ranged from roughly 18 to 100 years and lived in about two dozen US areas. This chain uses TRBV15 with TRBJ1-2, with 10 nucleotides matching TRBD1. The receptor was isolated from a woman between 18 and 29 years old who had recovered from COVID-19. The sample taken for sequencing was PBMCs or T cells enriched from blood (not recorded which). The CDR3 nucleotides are TGTGCCACCAGCACAGACAGGGGGCAGTTCTATGGCTACACCTTC. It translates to CATSTDRGQFYGYTF.